The 27 T cell receptor beta chains in this list originate from one sample, sequenced in a study of human T cells and chemical hapten exposure. A single record per CDR3 protein comes from TCRdb applying MiXCR to the RACE reads. This repertoire shows approximately 72,000 distinct CDR3 sequences, 11% found once; its top ten account for approximately 1.4%. Time point given: patch test 3, about 24 weeks after DPC sensitization. Treatment in this sample: therapeutic diphenylcyclopropenone sensitization with weekly scalp DPC. Sequenced material: whole blood, taken in connection with sensitization to the hapten diphenylcyclopropenone (DPC). Every receptor here comes from a woman aged 50 to 65 with alopecia areata. Some clones in this sample may be carry-over from other donors' samples.

This chain uses TRBV3-1 with TRBJ2-2; D may be TRBD1 (5 bases). The V end was cut by 1 base, the J end by 0 bases, with 9 bases between. The CDR3 covers 16 residues. Per the germline V gene, CDR1 is LGHDT and CDR2 is YNNKEL (reference sequence). The CDR3, as DNA: TGTGCCAGCAGCCAAGTCGGCAGGGCGAACACCGGGGAGCTGTTTTTT. This sequence encodes CASSQVGRANTGELFF. Together with reference TRBV3-1 and TRBJ2-2, the CDR3 gives the full variable domain: DTAVSQTPKYLVTQMGNDKSIKCEQNLGHDTMYWYKQDSKKFLKIMFSYNNKELIINETVPNRFSPKSPDKAHLNLHINSLELGDSAVYFCASSQVGRANTGELFFGEGSRLTVL.

V and J are TRBV2 and TRBJ2-1; D gene ambiguous. The CDR3 sequence is 14 residues long. Germline V gives CDR1 SNHLY, CDR2 FYNNEI. V lost 7 bases to trimming and J lost 2 bases, with 12 bases between them. The CDR3 loop reads CASTQDPTYNEQFF. The DNA for the CDR3 is TGTGCCAGCACCCAGGACCCTACCTACAATGAGCAGTTCTTC.

This clonotype has a count of ten or more. The rearrangement joins TRBV12-3 or TRBV12-4 to TRBJ2-3; weak D call: TRBD2 (6 bases). Trimming removed 5 bases at V and 4 bases at J, with 16 bases between. CDR3 length equals 15 residues. The CDR3 spells CASSNPTGESDTQYF. DNA of the CDR3: TGTGCCAGCAGTAACCCGACGGGAGAATCAGATACGCAGTATTTT.

The gene calls are TRBV11-2 and TRBJ2-2; D is ambiguous. Per the germline V gene, CDR1 is SGHAT and CDR2 is FQNNGV. The V and J ends lost 6 bases and 3 bases respectively, with 14 bases between them. This CDR3 has 15 residues. CDR3 DNA sequence: TGTGCCAGCAGGGTTATTCTCTCGGACACCGGGGAGCTGTTTTTT. Residues: CASRVILSDTGELFF.

The V call is TRBV5-1, the J call TRBJ2-1; 12 nucleotides match TRBD2. In germline, CDR1 is SGHRS, CDR2 YFSETQ. The CDR3 contains 18 residues. The V and J ends lost 2 bases and 1 base, in that order; junction bases with no gene match: 7. Here the CDR3 reads CASSFPTTSGGSYNEQFF. The CDR3 DNA sequence: TGCGCCAGCAGCTTCCCGACGACTAGCGGGGGTTCCTACAATGAGCAGTTCTTC.

The V call is TRBV11-2, the J call TRBJ2-1; D gene ambiguous. The CDR3 runs to 11 residues. Between the trimmed V and J ends, which lost 5 bases and 12 bases, there was a span of 11 bases. Germline V gives CDR1 SGHAT, CDR2 FQNNGV. The CDR3 DNA sequence: TGTGCCAGCAGCCGTCACAGTGGGCAGTTCTTC. Translating it yields CASSRHSGQFF.

The chain is built from TRBV5-1 and TRBJ2-7; 7 nucleotides match TRBD1. Looked up from germline, CDR1 is SGHRS and CDR2 is YFSETQ. The CDR3 sequence is 13 residues long. The V and J ends lost 1 base and 5 bases, in that order; junction bases with no gene match: 3. CDR3 nucleotide sequence: TGCGCCAGCAGCTTGACCACAGGGGACGAGCAGTACTTC. It codes for CASSLTTGDEQYF.

This clonotype turned up a few times. This chain joins TRBV11-2 and TRBJ1-1, with a tentative D call TRBD1 (5 bases). V was clipped by 1 base and J by 4 bases, with 13 bases between them. The V gene's germline CDR1 is SGHAT and CDR2 FQNNGV. The CDR3 totals 15 residues. The CDR3 sequence is CASSLVGGSGTEAFF. The CDR3, as DNA: TGTGCCAGCAGCTTAGTGGGGGGGAGCGGCACTGAAGCTTTCTTT.

This clonotype was counted ten times or more. The chain is built from TRBV6-2 or TRBV6-3 and TRBJ2-7, with D possibly being TRBD1 (5 bases). The length of the CDR3 is 15 residues. Germline CDR1 and CDR2: MNHEY and SVGEGT. Trimming pared 0 bases from V and 3 bases from J, leaving 12 bases between. The CDR3 coding sequence is TGTGCCAGCAGTTACTCGACAGACAGCTACTACGAGCAGTACTTC. This translates into CASSYSTDSYYEQYF.

This clonotype was observed a few times. V is TRBV7-2 and J is TRBJ2-2, with TRBD2 matching over 7 bases. The CDR3 consists of 17 residues. V was clipped by 2 bases and J by 4 bases; unmatched bases: 10. The germline gives CDR1 SGHTA, CDR2 FQGNSA. The CDR3 here is CASSLQPRAGPTGELFF. The CDR3 nucleotides are TGTGCCAGCAGCTTACAACCGAGAGCGGGGCCCACCGGGGAGCTGTTTTTT.

The sample holds many counts of this clonotype. The chain carries TRBV12-3 or TRBV12-4 and TRBJ1-6, with TRBD1 identical over 7 bases. V lost 6 bases, J lost 8 bases, and 7 bases stayed unmatched. This CDR3 comprises 14 residues. The CDR3 coding sequence is TGTGCCAGCAGACTGACAGGGATAGATTCACCCCTCCACTTT. This sequence encodes CASRLTGIDSPLHF.

This clonotype was recorded at least ten times. The DNA for the CDR3 is TGTGCCAGCAGCTTAGTTCCGGATCAGCCCCAGCATTTT. Its protein is CASSLVPDQPQHF. The genes are TRBV11-2 and TRBJ1-5, with unresolved D. CDR3 length: 13 amino acids. Germline V gene lookup returns CDR1 SGHAT and CDR2 FQNNGV. The V end lost 1 base, the J end lost 5 bases, and 6 bases lay between the germline ends.

This clonotype has only a few counts. The chain combines TRBV7-2 with TRBJ1-5; possible D gene TRBD1, 5 bases. Between the trimmed V and J ends, which lost 5 bases and 3 bases, there was a span of 14 bases. Germline V gene sequence: CDR1 SGHTA, CDR2 FQGNSA. CDR3 length: 15 amino acids. The chain's CDR3 is CASSPGRGVNQPQHF. The CDR3 DNA sequence: TGTGCCAGCAGCCCAGGGCGGGGGGTCAATCAGCCCCAGCATTTT.

This clonotype was seen a few times. This rearrangement joins TRBV20-1 to TRBJ2-2; TRBD1 matches at 10 bases. The germline CDR1 and CDR2 sequences are DFQATT and SNEGSKA (reference sequence). Trimming cost V 5 bases and J 5 bases; bases outside gene matches: 8. The CDR3 is 15 residues long. CDR3 region: CSAPRQGALTGELFF. CDR3 DNA sequence: TGCAGTGCTCCTAGACAGGGGGCGCTGACCGGGGAGCTGTTTTTT.

This clonotype has more than one count but fewer than ten. This chain joins TRBV2 and TRBJ2-1; D may match TRBD1 or TRBD2 (6 bases each). The germline gives CDR1 SNHLY, CDR2 FYNNEI. V shed 6 bases and J shed 9 bases, with 15 bases lying between them. CDR3 length: 13 residues. The CDR3 bases are TGTGCCAGCAGCGGGGGCTCCCCCTTTGAGCAGTTCTTC. As protein: CASSGGSPFEQFF.

This clonotype was seen only a few times. The gene calls are TRBV12-3 or TRBV12-4 and TRBJ2-7; D may be TRBD1 (5 bases). The CDR3 loop spans 13 amino acids. V was trimmed by 6 bases and J by 3 bases, leaving 12 bases between them. DNA for the CDR3: TGTGCCAGCAGAGGGGCAAGTATCTACGAGCAGTACTTC. Its translation: CASRGASIYEQYF.

This clonotype was detected ten times or more. V gene TRBV14 combines with J gene TRBJ1-2; no firm D call. V was cut by 0 bases and J by 4 bases, with 12 bases left in between. This CDR3 has 15 amino acids. CDR1 is SGHDN and CDR2 is FVKESK in the germline V gene. CDR3 DNA: TGTGCCAGCAGCCAAGAGGCGGGTCTGGGCTATGGCTACACCTTC. This gives the protein CASSQEAGLGYGYTF.

Many counts were recorded for this clonotype. The chain has TRBV12-3 or TRBV12-4 and TRBJ2-3; 7 nucleotides align to TRBD2. The trim removed 4 bases at V and 2 bases at J, leaving 9 bases unmatched. The CDR3 spans 16 residues. CDR3 in amino acids: CASSSRLAVSTDTQYF. CDR3 coding DNA: TGTGCCAGCAGTTCCCGACTAGCAGTGTCCACAGATACGCAGTATTTT.

The gene calls are TRBV6-2 or TRBV6-3 and TRBJ2-1; D not resolved. The CDR3 contains 14 residues. V lost 0 bases and J 7 bases, leaving 10 bases between the germline ends. Germline loops: CDR1 MNHEY, CDR2 SVGEGT. This CDR3 is CASSYSNLVNEQFF. The CDR3 coding sequence is TGTGCCAGCAGTTACTCGAATCTAGTGAATGAGCAGTTCTTC.

This chain joins TRBV7-9 and TRBJ1-1; D unresolved. This CDR3 spans 11 amino acids. Germline CDR1 SEHNR, CDR2 FQNEAQ (reference sequence). V was shortened by 5 bases and J by 7 bases, with 8 bases between the two germline ends. In DNA, the CDR3 is TGTGCCAGCAGCCCTCTCTTTGAAGCTTTCTTT. It codes for CASSPLFEAFF. Looking up the rest from reference TRBV7-9 and TRBJ1-1 gives the full variable domain: DTGVSQNPRHKITKRGQNVTFRCDPISEHNRLYWYRQTLGQGPEFLTYFQNEAQLEKSRLLSDRFSAERPKGSFSTLEIQRTEQGDSAMYLCASSPLFEAFFGQGTRLTVV.

This chain links TRBV11-2 with TRBJ2-6, with D unresolved. Germline-derived CDR1 and CDR2 are SGHAT and FQNNGV. The CDR3 covers 14 residues. The V end was cut by 3 bases, the J end by 2 bases, with 5 bases between. The CDR3: CASSLMPGANVLTF. CDR3 nucleotide sequence: TGTGCCAGCAGCTTGATGCCTGGGGCCAACGTCCTGACTTTC.

This clonotype was observed at least ten times. The V gene is TRBV7-2, the J gene TRBJ2-5, with 10 positions matching TRBD2. This CDR3 is 16 amino acids long. Germline CDR1 reads SGHTA; CDR2 reads FQGNSA. V lost 5 bases and J lost 4; bases outside the gene matches: 10. The CDR3 region has the DNA TGTGCCAGCAGCCGACGAGGAGCGGGGGGGCTAGAGACCCAGTACTTC. It encodes CASSRRGAGGLETQYF.

This rearrangement joins TRBV9 to TRBJ2-2, with D possibly TRBD1 on 6 matching bases. Germline V gives CDR1 SGDLS, CDR2 YYNGEE. CDR3 length: 13 residues. Trimming stripped 6 bases from V and 5 bases from J, with 11 bases between. CDR3 sequence reads: CASNLQGTGELFF. The CDR3 DNA reads TGTGCCAGCAACTTACAGGGAACCGGGGAGCTGTTTTTT.

This clonotype was found a few times. This chain joins TRBV28 and TRBJ2-5; D unresolved. Germline V lookup: CDR1 MDHEN, CDR2 SYDVKM. This CDR3 contains 16 residues. V shed 4 bases and J shed 6 bases, with 21 bases lying between them. CDR3 region: CASSSPSLVGIKTQYF. DNA of the CDR3: TGTGCCAGCAGTTCTCCCTCCTTAGTGGGTATAAAGACCCAGTACTTC.

The V gene is TRBV5-1, the J gene TRBJ2-3; D may be TRBD2 (5 bases). V shed 4 bases and J shed 2 bases, with 11 bases lying between them. Per germline, CDR1 SGHRS and CDR2 YFSETQ. This CDR3 contains 14 residues. CDR3 loop: CASSSGENTDTQYF. The CDR3 coding sequence is TGCGCCAGCAGCAGCGGCGAAAACACAGATACGCAGTATTTT. Looking up the rest from reference TRBV5-1 and TRBJ2-3 gives the full variable domain: KAGVTQTPRYLIKTRGQQVTLSCSPISGHRSVSWYQQTPGQGLQFLFEYFSETQRNKGNFPGRFSGRQFSNSRSEMNVSTLELGDSALYLCASSSGENTDTQYFGPGTRLTVL.

This clonotype showed up just a few times. The rearrangement joins TRBV6-1 to TRBJ2-7; D tentatively fits TRBD1 or TRBD2 (5 bases each). This CDR3 is 15 amino acids long. The ends were cut back, 6 bases at V and 2 bases at J, with 17 bases in the middle. Germline lookup yields CDR1 MNHNS and CDR2 SASEGT. The CDR3 reads CASSRGPGTPYEQYF. In nucleotides, the CDR3 is TGTGCCAGCAGCCGGGGCCCCGGGACGCCCTACGAGCAGTACTTC.

This chain links TRBV3-1 with TRBJ2-2; tentatively, D is TRBD1 (6 bases). Deletions cut 0 bases from V and 1 base from J, with 15 bases between. Germline assignment: CDR1 LGHDT and CDR2 YNNKEL (reference sequence). CDR3 size: 18 residues. As DNA, the CDR3 is TGTGCCAGCAGCCAAGATCCGCCGGAGACAGGGAACACCGGGGAGCTGTTTTTT. Encoded protein: CASSQDPPETGNTGELFF.